This T cell receptor beta chain is from a study of control samples from healthy donors and cancer patients. Clones were sequenced by immunoSEQ multiplex PCR, and TCRdb holds only the in-frame ones, with some missing. The data contain about 58,000 clones, less than 95% of them singletons. This clonotype originated in a man in his thirties or forties in good health. Material: blood.

CDR3 DNA sequence: TGTGCCAGCAGCCAAGTGGGGGGGGCGGGATACAATGAGCAGTTCTTC. Amino acid sequence: CASSQVGGAGYNEQFF. This chain uses TRBV3-1 (or the pseudogene TRBV3-2) with TRBJ2-1, with a possible D match to TRBD2 (7 bases). The germline CDR1 and CDR2 sequences are LGHDT and YNNKEL (reference sequence). Trimming took off 1 base at V and 4 bases at J, with 14 bases between the two ends. This CDR3 region has 16 residues.